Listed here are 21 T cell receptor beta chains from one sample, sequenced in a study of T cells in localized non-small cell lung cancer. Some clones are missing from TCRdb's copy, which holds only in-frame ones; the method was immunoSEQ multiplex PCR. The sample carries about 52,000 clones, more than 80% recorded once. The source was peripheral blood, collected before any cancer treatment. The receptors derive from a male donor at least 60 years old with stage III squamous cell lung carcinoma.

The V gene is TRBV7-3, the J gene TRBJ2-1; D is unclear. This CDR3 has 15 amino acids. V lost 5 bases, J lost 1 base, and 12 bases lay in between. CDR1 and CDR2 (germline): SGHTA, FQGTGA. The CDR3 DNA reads TGTGCCAGCAGCGCCCACCGGGTTTCCTACAATGAGCAGTTCTTC. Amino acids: CASSAHRVSYNEQFF.

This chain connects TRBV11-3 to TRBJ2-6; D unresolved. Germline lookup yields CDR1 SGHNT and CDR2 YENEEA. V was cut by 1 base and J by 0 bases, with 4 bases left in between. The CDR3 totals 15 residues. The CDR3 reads CASSLGGSGANVLTF. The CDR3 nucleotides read TGTGCCAGCAGCTTAGGGGGCTCTGGGGCCAACGTCCTGACTTTC. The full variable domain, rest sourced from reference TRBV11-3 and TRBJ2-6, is EAGVVQSPRYKIIEKKQPVAFWCNPISGHNTLYWYLQNLGQGPELLIRYENEEAVDDSQLPKDRFSAERLKGVDSTLKIQPAELGDSAVYLCASSLGGSGANVLTFGAGSRLTVL.

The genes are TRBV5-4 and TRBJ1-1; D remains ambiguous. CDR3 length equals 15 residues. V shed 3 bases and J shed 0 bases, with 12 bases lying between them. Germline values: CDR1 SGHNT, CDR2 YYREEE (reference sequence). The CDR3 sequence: CASSSTTGLNTEAFF. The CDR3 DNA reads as TGTGCCAGCAGCTCAACGACTGGACTGAACACTGAAGCTTTCTTT.

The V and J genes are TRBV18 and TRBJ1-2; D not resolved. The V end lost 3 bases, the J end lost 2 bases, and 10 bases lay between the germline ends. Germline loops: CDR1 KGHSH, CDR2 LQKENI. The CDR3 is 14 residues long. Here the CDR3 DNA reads TGTGCCAGCTCACCCTCTAAAGAAAACTATGGCTACACCTTC. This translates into CASSPSKENYGYTF.

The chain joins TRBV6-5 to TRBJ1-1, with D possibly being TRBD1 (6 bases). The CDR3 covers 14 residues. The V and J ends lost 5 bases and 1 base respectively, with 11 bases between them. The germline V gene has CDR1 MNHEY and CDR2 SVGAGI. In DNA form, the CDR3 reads TGTGCCAGCAGTACCGGGACAAAGAACACTGAAGCTTTCTTT. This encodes CASSTGTKNTEAFF.

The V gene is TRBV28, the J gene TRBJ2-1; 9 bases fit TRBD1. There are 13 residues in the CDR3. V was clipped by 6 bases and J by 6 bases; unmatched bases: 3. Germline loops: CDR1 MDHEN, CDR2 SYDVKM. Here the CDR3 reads CASRSGQGNEQFF. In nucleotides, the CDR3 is TGTGCCAGCAGGTCGGGACAGGGCAATGAGCAGTTCTTC. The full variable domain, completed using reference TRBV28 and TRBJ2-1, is DVKVTQSSRYLVKRTGEKVFLECVQDMDHENMFWYRQDPGLGLRLIYFSYDVKMKEKGDIPEGYSVSREKKERFSLILESASTNQTSMYLCASRSGQGNEQFFGPGTRLTVL.

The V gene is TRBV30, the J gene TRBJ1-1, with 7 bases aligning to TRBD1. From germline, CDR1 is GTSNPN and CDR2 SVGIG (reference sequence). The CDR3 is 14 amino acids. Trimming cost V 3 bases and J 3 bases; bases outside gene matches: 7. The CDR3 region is CAWSATGTDTEAFF. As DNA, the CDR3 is TGTGCCTGGAGCGCGACAGGGACGGACACTGAAGCTTTCTTT.

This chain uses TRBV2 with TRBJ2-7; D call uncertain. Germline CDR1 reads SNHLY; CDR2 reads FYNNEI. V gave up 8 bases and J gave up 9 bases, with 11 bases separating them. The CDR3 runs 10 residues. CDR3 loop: CASRITGQYF. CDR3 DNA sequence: TGTGCCAGCCGCATAACCGGGCAGTACTTC.

CDR3 DNA sequence: TGTGCCAGCAGCAAATTGGGGTCAGGGTCGAACACCGGGGAGCTGTTTTTT. Translating gives CASSKLGSGSNTGELFF. This chain links TRBV21-1 with TRBJ2-2; the DNA was not used to check the table's D call, TRBD1. TRBV21-1 is recorded as a pseudogene. CDR3 length equals 17 residues.

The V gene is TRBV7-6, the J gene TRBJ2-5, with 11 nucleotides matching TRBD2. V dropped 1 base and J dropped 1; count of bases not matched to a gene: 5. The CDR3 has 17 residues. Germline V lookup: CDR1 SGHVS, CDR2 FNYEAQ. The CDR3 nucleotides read TGTGCCAGCAGCTTAGGGGCCGGGACTAGCGGCCAAGAGACCCAGTACTTC. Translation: CASSLGAGTSGQETQYF.

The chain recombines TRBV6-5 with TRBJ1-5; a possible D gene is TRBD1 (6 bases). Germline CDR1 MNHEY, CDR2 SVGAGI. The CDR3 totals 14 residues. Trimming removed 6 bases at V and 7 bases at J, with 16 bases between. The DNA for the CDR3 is TGTGCCAGCAGCCGTCGAGGGGGGAACCAGCCCCAGCATTTT. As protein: CASSRRGGNQPQHF.

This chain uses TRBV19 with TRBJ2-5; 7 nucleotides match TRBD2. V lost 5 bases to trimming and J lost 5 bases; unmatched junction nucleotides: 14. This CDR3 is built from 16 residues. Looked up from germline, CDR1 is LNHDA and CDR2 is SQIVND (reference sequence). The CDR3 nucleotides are TGTGCCAGTAGTCCCCTGCTCGGTCGGGGAGGGGAGACCCAGTACTTC. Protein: CASSPLLGRGGETQYF.

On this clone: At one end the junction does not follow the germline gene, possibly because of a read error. The CDR3 region is CVSSRTSGQETQYF. The CDR3, as DNA: TGTGTCAGCAGTAGGACTAGCGGACAAGAGACCCAGTACTTC. This sequence joins TRBV2 and TRBJ2-5; 10 bases fit TRBD2. Germline V gene data show CDR1 as SNHLY and CDR2 as FYNNEI. This CDR3 region has 14 residues.

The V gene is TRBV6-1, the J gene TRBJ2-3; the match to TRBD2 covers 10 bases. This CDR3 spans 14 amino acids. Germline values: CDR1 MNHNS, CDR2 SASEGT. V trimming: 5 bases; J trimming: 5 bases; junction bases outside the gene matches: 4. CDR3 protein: CASSSGGAKDTQYF. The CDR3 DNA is TGTGCCAGCAGTAGCGGGGGGGCCAAAGATACGCAGTATTTT.

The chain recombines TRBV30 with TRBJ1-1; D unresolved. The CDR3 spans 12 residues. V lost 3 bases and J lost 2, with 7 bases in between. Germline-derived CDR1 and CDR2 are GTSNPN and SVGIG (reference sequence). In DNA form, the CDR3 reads TGTGCCTGGAGGGGTTATAACACTGAAGCTTTCTTT. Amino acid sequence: CAWRGYNTEAFF.

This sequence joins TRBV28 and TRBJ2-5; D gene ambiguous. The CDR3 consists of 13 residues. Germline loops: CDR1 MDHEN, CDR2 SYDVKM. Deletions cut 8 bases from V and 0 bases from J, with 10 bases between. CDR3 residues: CASARRDQETQYF. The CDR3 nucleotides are TGTGCCAGCGCCAGGCGAGACCAAGAGACCCAGTACTTC.

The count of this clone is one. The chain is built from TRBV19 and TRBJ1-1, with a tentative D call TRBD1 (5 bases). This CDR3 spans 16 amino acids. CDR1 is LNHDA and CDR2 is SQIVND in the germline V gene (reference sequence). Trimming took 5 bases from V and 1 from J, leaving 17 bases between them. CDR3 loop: CASSVPPGKENTEAFF. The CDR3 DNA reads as TGTGCCAGTAGTGTGCCGCCAGGGAAAGAGAACACTGAAGCTTTCTTT.

CDR3 protein: CASSLGQPQYF. CDR3 bases: TGCGCCAGCAGCTTGGGCCAGCCCCAGTACTTC. This chain connects TRBV5-1 to TRBJ2-5, with D unclear. Trimming left V 0 bases short and J 9 bases short, with 6 bases between. The CDR3 runs 11 residues. The germline CDR1 and CDR2 sequences are SGHRS and YFSETQ. The full variable domain, completed using reference TRBV5-1 and TRBJ2-5, is KAGVTQTPRYLIKTRGQQVTLSCSPISGHRSVSWYQQTPGQGLQFLFEYFSETQRNKGNFPGRFSGRQFSNSRSEMNVSTLELGDSALYLCASSLGQPQYFGPGTRLLVL.

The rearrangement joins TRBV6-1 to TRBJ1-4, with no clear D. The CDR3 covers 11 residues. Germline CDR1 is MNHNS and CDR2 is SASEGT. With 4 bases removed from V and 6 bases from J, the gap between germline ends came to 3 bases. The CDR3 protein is CASSVYEKLFF. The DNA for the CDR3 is TGTGCCAGCAGTGTTTATGAAAAACTGTTTTTT.

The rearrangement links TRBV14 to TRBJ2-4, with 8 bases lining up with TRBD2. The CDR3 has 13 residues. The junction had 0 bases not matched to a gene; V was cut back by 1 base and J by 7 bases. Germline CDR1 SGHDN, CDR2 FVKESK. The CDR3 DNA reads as TGTGCCAGCAGCCAAGCGGGGGGGAACATTCAGTACTTC. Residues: CASSQAGGNIQYF. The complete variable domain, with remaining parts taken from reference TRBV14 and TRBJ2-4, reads EAGVTQFPSHSVIEKGQTVTLRCDPISGHDNLYWYRRVMGKEIKFLLHFVKESKQDESGMPNNRFLAERTGGTYSTLKVQPAELEDSGVYFCASSQAGGNIQYFGAGTRLSVL.

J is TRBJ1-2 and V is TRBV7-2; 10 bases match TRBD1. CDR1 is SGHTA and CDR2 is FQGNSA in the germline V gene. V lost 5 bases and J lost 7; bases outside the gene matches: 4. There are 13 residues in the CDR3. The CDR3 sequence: CASSPGQGLGYTF. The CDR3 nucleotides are TGTGCCAGCAGCCCGGGACAGGGGCTTGGCTACACCTTC. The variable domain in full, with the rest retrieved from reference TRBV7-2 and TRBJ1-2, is GAGVSQSPSNKVTEKGKDVELRCDPISGHTALYWYRQSLGQGLEFLIYFQGNSAPDKSGLPSDRFSAERTGGSVSTLTIQRTQQEDSAVYLCASSPGQGLGYTFGSGTRLTVV.